These 30 T cell receptor beta chains were all obtained from the same sample, sequenced in a study of blood T cell repertoires in COVID-19. Sequencing was performed with immunoSEQ multiplex PCR; in TCRdb, only in-frame clones are kept and a portion is missing. Here the sample spans 200,000 to 250,000 clones, 80% to 85% being singletons. Sequences were obtained from peripheral blood. The receptors shown here come from a woman aged 60-70 years who had recovered from COVID-19.

The V call is TRBV18, the J call TRBJ1-2, with 10 bases that match TRBD1. The V segment lost 3 bases and the J segment 4 bases; nucleotides outside the gene matches: 5. From germline, CDR1 is KGHSH and CDR2 LQKENI. The CDR3 extends over 15 amino acids. This CDR3 reads CASSPPGQGIYGYTF. In DNA, the CDR3 is TGTGCCAGCTCACCCCCGGGACAGGGGATCTATGGCTACACCTTC.

This chain connects TRBV6-2 or TRBV6-3 to TRBJ1-2, with D possibly being TRBD1 (5 bases). V gave up 1 base and J gave up 8 bases, with 20 bases separating them. The CDR3 is made up of 16 amino acids. Germline V gene lookup returns CDR1 MNHEY and CDR2 SVGEGT. DNA of the CDR3: TGTGCCAGCAGTTACTGGAGCGGGGGAGGCCGTTTAGGCTACACCTTC. Translating gives CASSYWSGGGRLGYTF.

The chain recombines TRBV2 with TRBJ2-3; D remains unclear. Germline V gene data show CDR1 as SNHLY and CDR2 as FYNNEI. The CDR3 totals 14 residues. V gave up 4 bases and J gave up 2 bases, with 10 bases separating them. This CDR3 is CASSVLLNTDTQYF. The CDR3 region has the DNA TGTGCCAGCAGTGTACTACTTAACACAGATACGCAGTATTTT.

The chain is built from TRBV5-4 and TRBJ2-3; 8 nucleotides agree with TRBD1. Germline lookup yields CDR1 SGHNT and CDR2 YYREEE (reference sequence). With V trimmed by 5 bases and J by 6 bases, 8 bases remained unmatched. The CDR3 extends over 14 amino acids. CDR3 in DNA: TGTGCCAGCAGACACCCTGGACAGGGCGATACGCAGTATTTT. Translating it yields CASRHPGQGDTQYF.

The V call is TRBV10-1, the J call TRBJ1-1; D may be TRBD1 (5 bases). This CDR3 comprises 17 residues. From germline, CDR1 is WNHNN and CDR2 SYGVQD (reference sequence). V lost 7 bases and J 4 bases, leaving 25 bases between the germline ends. The chain's CDR3 is CASTRKVWGREGTEAFF. DNA of the CDR3: TGCGCCAGCACCCGGAAGGTGTGGGGCAGGGAGGGCACTGAAGCTTTCTTT.

This rearrangement joins TRBV7-2 to TRBJ2-7; D is perhaps TRBD2 (7 bases). The germline V gene encodes CDR1 SGHTA and CDR2 FQGNSA. The CDR3 spans 15 residues. The germline V and J ends were trimmed by 1 base and 3 bases, with 13 bases remaining between them. The CDR3 DNA is TGTGCCAGCAGCTTAGTCGGGGGGCCCCTCTACGAGCAGTACTTC. This sequence encodes CASSLVGGPLYEQYF.

This clone is a singleton in its sample. The chain links TRBV30 to TRBJ1-3; a possible D gene is TRBD1 (5 bases). The CDR3 consists of 16 residues. Trimming took 2 bases from V and 7 from J, leaving 21 bases between them. Germline CDR1 and CDR2: GTSNPN and SVGIG (reference sequence). The CDR3 here is CAWSKGRGAGLNTIYF. The DNA for the CDR3 is TGTGCCTGGAGTAAGGGGAGGGGCGCCGGCTTGAACACCATATATTTT.

V and J are TRBV7-2 and TRBJ2-5; no firm D call. The CDR3 extends over 12 amino acids. Trimming cost V 5 bases and J 4 bases, with 8 bases left between them. The germline V gene has CDR1 SGHTA and CDR2 FQGNSA. CDR3 DNA: TGTGCCAGCAGCCCGGCAGGAGAGACCCAGTACTTC. It is translated as CASSPAGETQYF.

The V call is TRBV5-6, the J call TRBJ2-7, with D unresolved. CDR3 length equals 13 residues. Germline V gene lookup returns CDR1 SGHDT and CDR2 YYEEEE. V shed 0 bases and J shed 1 base, with 5 bases lying between them. This CDR3 reads CASSLVGSYEQYF. The CDR3 DNA sequence: TGTGCCAGCAGCTTGGTCGGGTCCTACGAGCAGTACTTC.

This clone showed up just once. The rearrangement links TRBV6-5 to TRBJ2-7; possibly TRBD1 for D (6 bases). This CDR3 has 13 residues. Germline V gene lookup returns CDR1 MNHEY and CDR2 SVGAGI. V was cut by 11 bases and J by 2 bases, with 16 bases left in between. This CDR3 reads CAAGPGQTYEQYF. Written as DNA, the CDR3 is TGTGCCGCAGGGCCGGGACAAACCTACGAGCAGTACTTC.

V is TRBV7-3 and J is TRBJ1-2, with 8 bases matching TRBD1. Per germline, CDR1 SGHTA and CDR2 FQGTGA. This CDR3 comprises 14 residues. V lost 5 bases to trimming and J lost 6 bases; unmatched junction nucleotides: 8. The CDR3 DNA sequence: TGTGCCAGCAGCACTACGACAGGGGTTGATGGCTACACCTTC. This translates into CASSTTTGVDGYTF.

CDR3 region: CATSRGKGGYEQYF. CDR3 sequence (DNA): TGTGCCACCAGCAGAGGGAAAGGGGGCTACGAGCAGTACTTC. The rearrangement joins TRBV15 to TRBJ2-7; perhaps TRBD1 as D (6 bases). This CDR3 is 14 amino acids long. The V end was cut by 1 base, the J end by 3 bases, with 10 bases between. Germline CDR1 reads LNHNV; CDR2 reads YYDKDF (reference sequence).

This sequence joins TRBV19 and TRBJ2-5; tentatively, D is TRBD2 (6 bases). The CDR3 extends over 16 amino acids. Trimming removed 7 bases from V and 1 base from J, with 19 bases in between. Per the germline V gene, CDR1 is LNHDA and CDR2 is SQIVND (reference sequence). CDR3 in amino acids: CASKGWLANGQETQYF. The DNA for the CDR3 is TGTGCCAGTAAGGGTTGGCTAGCGAATGGCCAAGAGACCCAGTACTTC.

J is TRBJ2-1 and V is TRBV11-3; a possible D gene is TRBD1 (6 bases). CDR3 length: 14 amino acids. CDR1 is SGHNT and CDR2 is YENEEA in the germline V gene. V gave up 4 bases and J gave up 0 bases, with 7 bases separating them. CDR3 coding DNA: TGTGCCAGCAGCTCGACAGGCTCCTACAATGAGCAGTTCTTC. Residues: CASSSTGSYNEQFF.

The genes are TRBV19 and TRBJ1-1; unclear D gene. This CDR3 comprises 10 residues. V was pared by 9 bases and J by 11 bases, with 13 bases between. Germline V CDR1 and CDR2: LNHDA, SQIVND (reference sequence). DNA for the CDR3: TGTGCCAGGGTTACTAGCGAGGCTTTCTTT. This sequence encodes CARVTSEAFF.

There are a few counts of this clone. CDR3 in DNA: TGTGCCAGCAGAGGTCGGAGCACCGCCTTCTACGAGCAGTACTTC. Its translation is CASRGRSTAFYEQYF. The chain recombines TRBV6-6 with TRBJ2-7; no reliable D call. This CDR3 comprises 15 residues. V was pared by 6 bases and J by 3 bases, with 18 bases between. Germline V gene sequence: CDR1 MNHNY, CDR2 SVGAGI (reference sequence).

This clone was observed once. This chain links TRBV18 with TRBJ1-4, with 7 bases matching TRBD1. The V gene's germline CDR1 is KGHSH and CDR2 LQKENI. The CDR3 has 15 residues. The trim removed 5 bases at V and 0 bases at J, leaving 3 bases unmatched. Here the CDR3 reads CASSIGTATNEKLFF. The CDR3 DNA reads as TGTGCCAGCTCAATTGGGACAGCAACTAATGAAAAACTGTTTTTT. Full variable domain (rest looked up from reference TRBV18 and TRBJ1-4): NAGVMQNPRHLVRRRGQEARLRCSPMKGHSHVYWYRQLPEEGLKFMVYLQKENIIDESGMPKERFSAEFPKEGPSILRIQQVVRGDSAAYFCASSIGTATNEKLFFGSGTQLSVL.

This clone was observed at least ten times. V and J are TRBV11-2 and TRBJ2-7, with 7 bases matching TRBD2. The CDR3 runs to 11 residues. Per germline, CDR1 SGHAT and CDR2 FQNNGV. V was pared by 5 bases and J by 6 bases, with 1 base of the junction left unmatched. The CDR3 DNA is TGTGCCAGCAGCGGGGAGGGCGAGCAGTACTTC. Its translation is CASSGEGEQYF.

The gene calls are TRBV5-1 and TRBJ2-7; maybe TRBD1 (5 bases). The germline gives CDR1 SGHRS, CDR2 YFSETQ. Trimming cost V 4 bases and J 3 bases, with 35 bases left between them. This CDR3 has 21 amino acids. The CDR3 spells CASSRGQSVLSRVGVFYEQYF. In DNA, the CDR3 is TGCGCCAGCAGCAGGGGCCAGTCTGTGTTATCCCGGGTGGGTGTGTTCTACGAGCAGTACTTC.

The rearrangement links TRBV5-8 to TRBJ2-1, with a possible D match to TRBD2 (5 bases). Trimming stripped 4 bases from V and 0 bases from J, with 14 bases between. This CDR3 has 16 residues. Per the germline V gene, CDR1 is SGHTS and CDR2 is YDEGEE. The CDR3 spells CASSRLLGSSYNEQFF. CDR3 nucleotides: TGTGCCAGCAGCCGATTACTAGGGAGCTCCTACAATGAGCAGTTCTTC.

The chain joins TRBV19 to TRBJ1-1; 7 nucleotides align to TRBD1. CDR1 LNHDA and CDR2 SQIVND come from the germline V gene (reference sequence). V dropped 1 base and J dropped 3; count of bases not matched to a gene: 5. This CDR3 is 15 amino acids long. The DNA for the CDR3 is TGTGCCAGTAGTATAGGTAGGGGGCTGGACACTGAAGCTTTCTTT. The encoded protein is CASSIGRGLDTEAFF.

The J gene is TRBJ1-3, the V gene TRBV4-1, with unresolved D. Germline V gives CDR1 MGHRA, CDR2 YSYEKL. The CDR3 spans 13 residues. The V end lost 0 bases, the J end lost 7 bases, and 7 bases lay between the germline ends. CDR3 coding DNA: TGCGCCAGCAGCCAAGATCGTTCCAACACCATATATTTT. It is translated as CASSQDRSNTIYF.

V and J are TRBV5-1 and TRBJ2-3, with D possibly TRBD2 on 6 matching bases. The V end lost 7 bases, the J end lost 4 bases, and 19 bases lay between the germline ends. This CDR3 is 15 amino acids long. Germline V CDR1 and CDR2: SGHRS, YFSETQ. The CDR3 nucleotides read TGCGCCAGCGGGGTCCTAGGCGGGGCGGCAGATACGCAGTATTTT. Translated: CASGVLGGAADTQYF.

There are a few counts of this clone. V is TRBV10-3 and J is TRBJ2-2; D is undetermined. CDR3 length: 14 residues. The V gene's germline CDR1 is ENHRY and CDR2 SYGVKD. The ends were cut back, 3 bases at V and 6 bases at J, with 11 bases in the middle. The CDR3 here is CAISDKLAPGELFF. The CDR3 nucleotides are TGTGCCATCAGTGACAAATTGGCCCCCGGGGAGCTGTTTTTT.

Comments on this clone: The CDR3 does not end in the conserved phenylalanine or tryptophan, so this is likely a read error. The DNA is left out, because the CDR3 cannot be placed on it with certainty; the CDR3 is given as TCRdb lists it. The chain is built from TRBV21-1 and TRBJ2-6; the tabulated D call, TRBD1, remains unverified against the DNA. TRBV21-1 is classified as a pseudogene. Ends included, the CDR3 has 12 residues. CDR3 in amino acids: CASSSLRDSLRD.

This clone was seen only once. This rearrangement joins TRBV5-1 to TRBJ2-1; TRBD2 agrees at 16 bases. V shed 3 bases, J shed 1 base, and the junction held 1 base outside the gene matches. This CDR3 is 17 amino acids long. Germline V gene data show CDR1 as SGHRS and CDR2 as YFSETQ. The CDR3 bases are TGCGCCAGCAGCTCGGGACTAGCGGGGGGGTCCTACAATGAGCAGTTCTTC. Its protein is CASSSGLAGGSYNEQFF.

This chain joins TRBV27 and TRBJ1-5, with D perhaps matching TRBD1 (5 bases). Trimming shortened V by 1 base and J by 1 base, and 11 bases separated the two germline ends. The CDR3 covers 16 residues. Germline CDR1 MNHEY, CDR2 SMNVEV (reference sequence). The CDR3 protein is CASSLLARESNQPQHF. The CDR3 DNA is TGTGCCAGCAGTTTATTAGCCAGGGAAAGCAATCAGCCCCAGCATTTT.

This clone was detected only once. This chain uses TRBV30 with TRBJ1-1; tentatively, D is TRBD1 (6 bases). Between the trimmed V and J ends, which lost 2 bases and 2 bases, there was a span of 18 bases. The germline V gene encodes CDR1 GTSNPN and CDR2 SVGIG (reference sequence). This CDR3 comprises 16 residues. The CDR3 reads CAWSILTGQANTEAFF. CDR3 nucleotide sequence: TGTGCCTGGAGTATTTTGACAGGCCAGGCAAACACTGAAGCTTTCTTT.

The V and J genes are TRBV19 and TRBJ2-7; a weak D match, TRBD2 (5 bases). This CDR3 region has 14 residues. The germline gives CDR1 LNHDA, CDR2 SQIVND (reference sequence). Between the trimmed V and J ends, which lost 5 bases and 2 bases, there was a span of 13 bases. The CDR3 bases are TGTGCCAGTAGTTTTGGTGGGAGTACCTACGAGCAGTACTTC. It codes for CASSFGGSTYEQYF.

V usage is TRBV19 and J usage is TRBJ2-3; 9 bases agree with TRBD1. V shed 5 bases and J 5 bases; nucleotides not matched to a gene: 2. The CDR3 spans 13 residues. Germline CDR1 LNHDA, CDR2 SQIVND (reference sequence). The CDR3 nucleotides are TGTGCCAGTAGTGGACAGGGGAGAGATACGCAGTATTTT. It specifies CASSGQGRDTQYF.